The 5 T cell receptor beta chains below all came from one sample that was sequenced in a study of vaccination effects on CD4 cells after COVID-19. These receptors have no identified antigens. Under the ViraFEST assay, PBMC were stimulated with viral peptide pools so that antigen-specific CD4+ T cells expanded. Sequencing was performed afterwards. Culturing for around ten days preceded CD4+ T cell isolation. Two doses of either BNT162b2 or mRNA-1273 were given to each participant. Profiling relied on immunoSEQ multiplex PCR, and the TCRdb table lists in-frame clones only, not all of them. The repertoire includes approximately 28,000 clones, almost 75% of them detected once, and more than 12% sits in the top ten. The input for sequencing was CD4+ T cells from PBMCs cultured with HCoV-229E spike peptides, taken after COVID-19 vaccination. The receptor source for this set is a human donor who received a COVID-19 vaccine.

This clone appeared once. The chain carries TRBV19 and TRBJ2-7, with 8 bases lining up with TRBD1. Per germline, CDR1 LNHDA and CDR2 SQIVND (reference sequence). The CDR3 is 14 residues long. V gave up 6 bases and J gave up 2 bases; unmatched junction bases: 6. Here the CDR3 DNA reads TGTGCCAGTAGCACAGGGGGTATGGCCTACGAGCAGTACTTC. Translated: CASSTGGMAYEQYF.

This chain links TRBV12-3 or TRBV12-4 with TRBJ1-1; perhaps TRBD1 as D (5 bases). This CDR3 comprises 13 residues. V lost 8 bases and J lost 0, with 10 bases in between. This CDR3 reads CASGGGLNTEAFF. DNA for the CDR3: TGTGCCAGCGGCGGGGGGTTGAACACTGAAGCTTTCTTT.

The chain joins TRBV20-1 to TRBJ1-1; D is ambiguous. This CDR3 contains 11 residues. The V end was cut by 5 bases, the J end by 4 bases, with 8 bases between. Per germline, CDR1 DFQATT and CDR2 SNEGSKA (reference sequence). The CDR3 bases are TGCAGTGCTGGACCAATCACTGAAGCTTTCTTT. This encodes CSAGPITEAFF.

This chain connects TRBV30 to TRBJ1-3, with unresolved D. The germline CDR1 and CDR2 sequences are GTSNPN and SVGIG (reference sequence). Between the trimmed V and J ends, which lost 1 base and 3 bases, there was a span of 7 bases. The length of the CDR3 is 13 residues. In DNA, the CDR3 is TGTGCCTGGAGTGAAGAGTTTGGAAACACCATATATTTT. Protein: CAWSEEFGNTIYF.

Judged by abundance, this clone is medium-sized. The chain recombines TRBV6-2 or TRBV6-3 with TRBJ2-1, with a possible D match to TRBD2 (6 bases). The germline V and J ends were trimmed by 2 bases and 7 bases, with 18 bases remaining between them. From germline, CDR1 is MNHEY and CDR2 SVGEGT. The CDR3 runs 16 residues. The CDR3 nucleotides are TGTGCCAGCAGTTACATCCCCCTACTAGCTTGGAATGAGCAGTTCTTC. This encodes CASSYIPLLAWNEQFF.